The present TCR beta chain was sequenced within a study of control samples from healthy donors and cancer patients. V lost 6 bases and J lost 1, with 9 bases in between. Germline V gene lookup returns CDR1 WNHNN and CDR2 SYGVQD (reference sequence). The CDR3 spans 13 residues. Sequencing used immunoSEQ multiplex PCR; TCRdb keeps in-frame clones, though not all of them. The table records about 55,000 clones, nearly 90% of them present only once. The sequence derives from a man aged 50-60 years in good health. The rearrangement joins TRBV10-1 to TRBJ1-1; D is unresolved. Input material: blood. CDR3 amino acids: CASSRAPNTEAFF. CDR3 sequence (DNA): TGCGCCAGCAGCCGCGCACCGAACACTGAAGCTTTCTTT.